Listed here is a single T cell receptor beta chain. The antigen is unknown. This CDR3 spans 13 amino acids. Trimming stripped 4 bases from V and 7 bases from J, with 11 bases between. The V gene's germline CDR1 is SGHRS and CDR2 YFSETQ. The entry originates in a study of cytomegalovirus exposure and HLA in healthy donors. PCR used 60 Vbeta primers and 13 Jbeta primers. In the study's own analysis: A follow-up analysis tallied tens of millions of unique TCR beta chains, roughly 11 million shared. The method was immunoSEQ multiplex PCR; TCRdb's version includes in-frame clones alone and lacks a portion of them. V, J and clone size are taken as reported in that table, and D and trimming were inferred from the DNA itself. The data show about 130,000 clones, with roughly 80% seen just once and 1.5% held by the top ten. General study points: Cytomegalovirus association was assigned to 170 or so TCR beta chains.

The genes are TRBV5-1 and TRBJ1-4; unclear D gene. The specimen sequenced was PBMCs. This clonotype originated in a female donor in good health and CMV-seronegative. The CDR3 sequence: CASSHREGEKLFF. CDR3 nucleotide sequence: TGCGCCAGCAGCCACCGAGAGGGTGAAAAACTGTTTTTT.